This T cell receptor beta chain was sequenced during a study of cytomegalovirus exposure and HLA in healthy donors. Trimming pared 5 bases from V and 4 bases from J, leaving 17 bases between. CDR3 length equals 15 residues. Per germline, CDR1 SGHRS and CDR2 YFSETQ. Researchers ran the PCR with 60 Vbeta and 13 Jbeta primers. Clones were read by immunoSEQ multiplex PCR, and TCRdb kept only the in-frame ones, dropping some. The data contain about 93,000 clones, approximately 80% of them singletons. Material for sequencing was PBMCs. The chain has TRBV5-1 and TRBJ2-3; TRBD1 is a possible D gene (5 bases). The TCR sequence derives from a woman aged 40-49 years in good health and CMV-seronegative. The CDR3 nucleotides read TGCGCCAGCAGACCGGACACCCCCGCCTCAGATACGCAGTATTTT. Amino acid sequence: CASRPDTPASDTQYF.